A single T cell receptor beta chain is shown here with its context. The data were taken from a study of T cell responses to AZD1222 COVID-19 vaccine. TCRdb keeps only in-frame clones here, not all; method: immunoSEQ multiplex PCR. Here the sample spans more than 95,000 clones, about 93% being singletons. The receptor comes from an adult in good health. The sample consisted of peripheral blood, taken on day 0 of AZD1222 vaccination.

CDR3 coding DNA: TGTGCCAGCAGCTTGGACAGGGTACGAGGCTACACCTTC. This codes for CASSLDRVRGYTF. The V gene is TRBV6-5, the J gene TRBJ1-2; 8 nucleotides match TRBD1. The V segment lost 6 bases and the J segment 8 bases; nucleotides outside the gene matches: 8. The CDR3 is 13 residues long. Germline CDR1 is MNHEY and CDR2 is SVGAGI.